This TCR beta chain derives from a study of cytomegalovirus exposure and HLA in healthy donors. Study-wide background: Across some 400 genotyped donors, just over 80% landed in the Caucasian-associated ancestry cluster.

Turning to this clone: What it binds is not known.

Study observations and caveats: For most TCR beta V segments, an earlier analysis put the productive rate at about 87% or about 30% of the time. A later analysis appeared to link common viral pathogens to several of the most significant clusters.

Trimming took 10 bases from V and 8 from J; bases not matched to a gene: 6. The CDR3 consists of 14 residues. Germline V gene data show CDR1 as LNHDA and CDR2 as SQIVND (reference sequence). The PCR employed 60 Vbeta primers together with 13 Jbeta primers. Measured with immunoSEQ multiplex PCR; TCRdb has only the in-frame clones, and not every one. In the table there are tens of thousands of clones, 75% to 80% of which are singletons. The chain employs TRBV19 and TRBJ2-2; TRBD2 agrees at 14 bases. Material: PBMCs. This receptor was taken from a man aged 40-49 years in good health and CMV-seronegative. Here the CDR3 reads CATGLAGGTGELFF. In DNA, the CDR3 is TGTGCCACCGGACTAGCGGGAGGTACGGGGGAGCTGTTTTTT. Full variable domain (rest looked up from reference TRBV19 and TRBJ2-2): DGGITQSPKYLFRKEGQNVTLSCEQNLNHDAMYWYRQDPGQGLRLIYYSQIVNDFQKGDIAEGYSVSREKKESFPLTVTSAQKNPTAFYLCATGLAGGTGELFFGEGSRLTVL.